The 29 T cell receptor beta chains below all came from one sample that was sequenced in a study of monozygotic twins with inflammatory bowel disease. TCRdb re-called the 5' RACE reads and gives one entry per CDR3 protein, without DNA. In total, the table holds fewer than 550,000 distinct CDR3 sequences. Sequenced material: blood. These receptors all stem from a human donor with ulcerative colitis or Crohn's disease, or a healthy co-twin of an affected twin (not recorded which).

The chain joins TRBV5-1 to TRBJ2-3; TCRdb names TRBD2, which stays unverified in the absence of DNA. Germline V gene data show CDR1 as SGHRS and CDR2 as YFSETQ. The CDR3 consists of 14 residues. The CDR3 sequence is CASSRGGSTDTQYF.

The rearrangement uses TRBV20-1 and TRBJ2-3; the D call from TCRdb, TRBD2, cannot be confirmed without DNA. The CDR3 totals 16 residues. Germline lookup yields CDR1 DFQATT and CDR2 SNEGSKA (reference sequence). CDR3 in amino acids: CSARSPGAGVRDTQYF.

The CDR3 protein is CAISEGQDGYTF. This chain connects TRBV10-3 to TRBJ1-2. CDR1 is ENHRY, CDR2 SYGVKD, per germline. This CDR3 is built from 12 residues.

V and J are TRBV7-6 and TRBJ2-7; TCRdb gives TRBD1 as the D gene, but with no DNA this cannot be confirmed. The CDR3 consists of 16 residues. Germline lookup yields CDR1 SGHVS and CDR2 FNYEAQ. The CDR3 loop reads CASSLALWTDGYEQYF. Variable domain in full (rest from reference TRBV7-6 and TRBJ2-7): GAGVSQSPRYKVTKRGQDVALRCDPISGHVSLYWYRQALGQGPEFLTYFNYEAQQDKSGLPNDRFSAERPEGSISTLTIQRTEQRDSAMYRCASSLALWTDGYEQYFGPGTRLTVT.

The chain links TRBV12-3 or TRBV12-4 to TRBJ2-2. The CDR3 runs 12 residues. This CDR3 reads CASSLYVGELFF.

The chain employs TRBV11-2 and TRBJ2-1; as DNA is missing, the TRBD2 call by TCRdb cannot be tested. CDR3 length: 14 residues. Per the germline V gene, CDR1 is SGHAT and CDR2 is FQNNGV. The CDR3 is CASSLLGRHNEQFF.

The chain combines TRBV7-2 with TRBJ2-3; the D gene TCRdb calls, TRBD1, cannot be checked with no DNA. CDR3 length equals 12 residues. Germline V gives CDR1 SGHTA, CDR2 FQGNSA. The CDR3 sequence is CASSWGPDTQYF. The full variable domain, in which reference TRBV7-2 and TRBJ2-3 provide the parts outside the CDR3, is GAGVSQSPSNKVTEKGKDVELRCDPISGHTALYWYRQSLGQGLEFLIYFQGNSAPDKSGLPSDRFSAERTGGSVSTLTIQRTQQEDSAVYLCASSWGPDTQYFGPGTRLTVL.

The V call is TRBV30, the J call TRBJ2-2; TCRdb returns TRBD1, unconfirmable since there is no DNA. This CDR3 is 15 amino acids long. Germline CDR1 is GTSNPN and CDR2 is SVGIG (reference sequence). CDR3 sequence reads: CAWSVEGVSTGELFF. The full variable domain, with the rest looked up from reference TRBV30 and TRBJ2-2, is SQTIHQWPATLVQPVGSPLSLECTVEGTSNPNLYWYRQAAGRGLQLLFYSVGIGQISSEVPQNLSASRPQDRQFILSSKKLLLSDSGFYLCAWSVEGVSTGELFFGEGSRLTVL.

The rearrangement links TRBV6-2 or TRBV6-3 to TRBJ1-4; with no DNA, the TCRdb D assignment of TRBD1 cannot be verified. This CDR3 is built from 14 residues. Germline CDR1 MNHEY, CDR2 SVGEGT. The CDR3 reads CASRAPQDNEKLFF.

The chain uses TRBV4-1 and TRBJ2-3; TCRdb outputs TRBD1, but without DNA this stays unchecked. Germline values: CDR1 MGHRA, CDR2 YSYEKL. The CDR3 has 16 residues. CDR3 region: CASSQEQQGARDTQYF.

The gene calls are TRBV20-1 and TRBJ2-1; there is no DNA to check the TCRdb D call of TRBD2. Germline lookup yields CDR1 DFQATT and CDR2 SNEGSKA (reference sequence). There are 13 residues in the CDR3. The CDR3 sequence: CSAETSGFNEQFF.

The gene calls are TRBV18 and TRBJ2-7; the TRBD1 assignment by TCRdb is unverifiable without DNA. Germline V gene data show CDR1 as KGHSH and CDR2 as LQKENI. The CDR3 contains 16 residues. CDR3 loop: CASSPRDRGSTYEQYF.

The chain couples TRBV18 to TRBJ1-1. The CDR3 loop spans 15 amino acids. CDR1 and CDR2 from the germline V gene are KGHSH and LQKENI. The CDR3 loop reads CASSQRTGYQPEAFF.

The rearrangement joins TRBV6-5 to TRBJ1-2; as DNA is missing, the TRBD1 call by TCRdb cannot be tested. This CDR3 is 13 amino acids long. Germline assignment: CDR1 MNHEY and CDR2 SVGAGI. The CDR3 is CASSYYRSSGYTF.

This chain links TRBV7-2 with TRBJ2-2; TCRdb returns TRBD2, unconfirmable since there is no DNA. The CDR3 runs to 13 residues. Germline loops: CDR1 SGHTA, CDR2 FQGNSA. The CDR3 loop reads CASSGPNTGELFF.

The V gene is TRBV25-1, the J gene TRBJ1-2. The CDR3 covers 13 residues. In germline, CDR1 is MGHDK, CDR2 SYGVNS. The CDR3: CASSIDVNVGYTF.

This chain connects TRBV30 to TRBJ1-5; TCRdb names TRBD1, which stays unverified in the absence of DNA. Per germline, CDR1 GTSNPN and CDR2 SVGIG (reference sequence). This CDR3 is built from 12 residues. This CDR3 is CAWSRGNQPQHF.

CDR3 amino acids: CASSRGTSGSYNEQYF. This chain uses TRBV9 with TRBJ2-7; TCRdb proposes TRBD2, but this gene call is untestable without DNA. The CDR3 is 16 amino acids. Looked up from germline, CDR1 is SGDLS and CDR2 is YYNGEE.

The V and J genes are TRBV19 and TRBJ2-5; checking the TCRdb D call of TRBD2 is not possible without DNA. The CDR3 has 14 amino acids. Germline CDR1 LNHDA, CDR2 SQIVND (reference sequence). The CDR3 reads CASSMSGGQETQYF.

V and J are TRBV2 and TRBJ1-4; TCRdb's D gene call, TRBD1, goes unchecked for lack of DNA. CDR3 length: 14 residues. Germline V gives CDR1 SNHLY, CDR2 FYNNEI. CDR3 region: CASSRESGNEKLFF.

J is TRBJ2-1 and V is TRBV28; without DNA, the TCRdb call of TRBD1 cannot be checked. Germline CDR1 is MDHEN and CDR2 is SYDVKM. CDR3 length: 12 amino acids. The CDR3 here is CASSLWGNEQFF.

The CDR3 loop is CASSEPGLGKDTQYF. The chain employs TRBV6-1 and TRBJ2-3. There are 15 residues in the CDR3. The germline V gene encodes CDR1 MNHNS and CDR2 SASEGT.

This chain connects TRBV14 to TRBJ2-1; TCRdb returns TRBD1, unconfirmable since there is no DNA. CDR3 length equals 15 residues. Germline V gene data show CDR1 as SGHDN and CDR2 as FVKESK. CDR3 loop: CASSQVTGGYNEQFF.

The V and J genes are TRBV21-1 and TRBJ2-3; the TCRdb call, TRBD2, lacks DNA for checking. TRBV21-1 is listed as a pseudogene. There are 12 residues in the CDR3. The CDR3 loop is CASSKRRGGQYF.

The chain carries TRBV11-3 and TRBJ2-2; TCRdb designates TRBD2, a call that cannot be tested without DNA. The CDR3 is 12 residues long. Germline V gene sequence: CDR1 SGHNT, CDR2 YENEEA. CDR3 protein: CASRRESGELFF.

The chain joins TRBV30 to TRBJ1-1; TCRdb picks TRBD1, but there is no DNA to check that call. This CDR3 spans 14 amino acids. Germline V gene lookup returns CDR1 GTSNPN and CDR2 SVGIG (reference sequence). This CDR3 is CAWSPPPLGTEAFF.

The rearrangement joins TRBV6-1 to TRBJ1-1; TCRdb gives TRBD1 as the D gene, but with no DNA this cannot be confirmed. The germline V gene has CDR1 MNHNS and CDR2 SASEGT. This CDR3 has 16 amino acids. Here the CDR3 reads CASTPISGAGGTEAFF.

V usage is TRBV5-1 and J usage is TRBJ2-3; the D call of TRBD2 rests on TCRdb alone, since no DNA is present to check it. Germline lookup yields CDR1 SGHRS and CDR2 YFSETQ. CDR3 length: 19 amino acids. The CDR3 sequence is CASSRSGGWLAGYTDTQYF. Full variable domain (outside the CDR3, taken from reference TRBV5-1 and TRBJ2-3): KAGVTQTPRYLIKTRGQQVTLSCSPISGHRSVSWYQQTPGQGLQFLFEYFSETQRNKGNFPGRFSGRQFSNSRSEMNVSTLELGDSALYLCASSRSGGWLAGYTDTQYFGPGTRLTVL.

The chain links TRBV6-1 to TRBJ2-1; TCRdb proposes TRBD2, but this gene call is untestable without DNA. The length of the CDR3 is 12 residues. CDR1 and CDR2 from the germline V gene are MNHNS and SASEGT. CDR3 loop: CASSVPSGRGVF.